A single sample is the source of the 9 T cell receptor beta chains below, sequenced in a study of control samples from healthy donors and cancer patients. Measured with immunoSEQ multiplex PCR; TCRdb has only the in-frame clones, and not every one. The sample holds about 130,000 clones, roughly 92% seen once. Sequencing input: PBMCs. These receptors came from an elderly man with head and neck cancer.

The V and J genes are TRBV5-4 and TRBJ2-3; 7 nucleotides agree with TRBD2. The V segment lost 2 bases and the J segment 1 base; nucleotides outside the gene matches: 7. Germline assignment: CDR1 SGHNT and CDR2 YYREEE (reference sequence). The CDR3 consists of 16 residues. The CDR3 spells CASSLPRGVGTDTQYF. The CDR3 DNA is TGTGCCAGCAGCTTACCCCGGGGGGTGGGCACAGATACGCAGTATTTT.

The rearrangement uses TRBV6-5 and TRBJ1-1, with 7 bases matching TRBD1. V lost 6 bases to trimming and J lost 8 bases; unmatched junction nucleotides: 6. Germline loops: CDR1 MNHEY, CDR2 SVGAGI. CDR3 size: 12 residues. The CDR3 loop reads CASSYLQGEAFF. CDR3 DNA sequence: TGTGCCAGCAGCTACCTACAGGGGGAAGCTTTCTTT.

The rearrangement joins TRBV9 to TRBJ2-7; a possible D gene is TRBD2 (5 bases). The CDR3 has 14 residues. CDR1 is SGDLS and CDR2 is YYNGEE in the germline V gene. V was cut by 0 bases and J by 2 bases, with 9 bases left in between. The CDR3 sequence is CASSVAGSAYEQYF. The CDR3 nucleotides are TGTGCCAGCAGCGTAGCGGGATCTGCCTACGAGCAGTACTTC.

The V and J genes are TRBV5-1 and TRBJ1-2; 12 bases agree with TRBD1. CDR1 SGHRS and CDR2 YFSETQ come from the germline V gene. This CDR3 has 17 amino acids. V was clipped by 4 bases and J by 1 base; unmatched bases: 8. In DNA, the CDR3 is TGCGCCAGCAGCAACGCCGGGACAGGGGGCTTTAACTATGGCTACACCTTC. Its protein is CASSNAGTGGFNYGYTF.

The chain joins TRBV29-1 to TRBJ2-5; 8 nucleotides match TRBD1. This CDR3 region has 11 residues. CDR1 is SQVTM and CDR2 is ANQGSEA in the germline V gene. V lost 7 bases to trimming and J lost 8 bases; unmatched junction nucleotides: 6. This CDR3 reads CSDDDRGTQYF. The CDR3 DNA reads TGCAGCGACGACGACAGGGGAACCCAGTACTTC.

V is TRBV4-3 and J is TRBJ2-1; D remains ambiguous. Trimming removed 0 bases from V and 14 bases from J, with 17 bases in between. The CDR3 totals 14 residues. CDR1 and CDR2 (germline): LGHNA, YSLEER. Here the CDR3 reads CASSQDRAAADKFF. The DNA for the CDR3 is TGCGCCAGCAGCCAAGATCGGGCTGCCGCCGATAAGTTCTTC.

Notes on this clone: Other nucleotide sequences from this sample produce the same CDR3. The chain uses TRBV3-1 (or the pseudogene TRBV3-2) and TRBJ2-5, with TRBD2 identical over 13 bases. Germline V CDR1 and CDR2: LGHDT, YNNKEL (reference sequence). The CDR3 is 18 amino acids. After removal of 5 bases from V and 5 bases from J, the junction contained 14 bases not matched to a gene. The CDR3 DNA reads as TGTGCCAGCAGCTCTAATTGGGTACTAGCGGGGGGGCGGGAGACCCAGTACTTC. The encoded protein is CASSSNWVLAGGRETQYF.

This chain connects TRBV10-2 to TRBJ2-2; 7 nucleotides match TRBD2. V lost 10 bases and J lost 2; bases outside the gene matches: 7. In germline, CDR1 is WSHSY, CDR2 SAAADI. CDR3 length equals 14 residues. The chain's CDR3 is CATRGGGNTGELFF. The DNA for the CDR3 is TGCGCCACCCGGGGCGGGGGAAACACCGGGGAGCTGTTTTTT.

V is TRBV5-1 and J is TRBJ2-7; perhaps TRBD1 as D (5 bases). Germline V CDR1 and CDR2: SGHRS, YFSETQ. This CDR3 comprises 14 residues. V shed 3 bases and J shed 0 bases, with 10 bases lying between them. The CDR3 spells CASSWGRSSYEQYF. The CDR3 bases are TGCGCCAGCAGCTGGGGCCGGAGCTCCTACGAGCAGTACTTC.